A selection of T cell receptor beta chains follows, all from one sample in a study of T cells after posttransplantation cyclophosphamide. Sequencing was performed with immunoSEQ multiplex PCR; in TCRdb, only in-frame clones are kept and a portion is missing. The sample has some 4,500 clones, 75% to 80% seen once. The sequencing used PBMCs, collected about 27 days after a stem cell transplant with posttransplant cyclophosphamide. These receptors were taken from a male patient in his fifties who received an allogeneic stem cell transplant from an unrelated donor, was CMV-positive, and had acute GVHD only. Part of the T cells may come from the graft donor. CDR3s include the opening cysteine and the closing phenylalanine or tryptophan. The D gene is left open where the match is weak. Only part of the rows carry a size: once, few, many, or a class if the clone is expanded.

once - TRBJ1-2 TRBV28 CASSIYTYGYTF TGTGCCAGCAGTATATACACCTATGGCTACACCTTC
- TRBD2 TRBJ2-3 TRBV18 CASSPQGSLAGSTDTQYF TGTGCCAGCTCGCCACAGGGATCGCTAGCGGGGAGCACAGATACGCAGTATTTT
- - TRBJ1-2 TRBV7-2 CASSLSGAYGYTF TGTGCCAGCAGCTTATCAGGGGCCTATGGCTACACCTTC
- - TRBJ1-1 TRBV5-4 CASSPVQGGGTEAFF TGTGCCAGCAGCCCTGTGCAGGGCGGGGGGACTGAAGCTTTCTTT
- - TRBJ1-2 TRBV4-3 CASSQDWLGNSNYGYTF TGCGCCAGCAGCCAAGATTGGCTGGGCAACTCTAACTATGGCTACACCTTC
- - TRBJ1-1 TRBV19 CASSIRGFEAFF TGTGCCAGTAGTATTCGGGGATTTGAAGCTTTCTTT
- - TRBJ2-1 TRBV18 CASSPAFSGSYNEQFF TGTGCCAGCTCACCCGCGTTTAGCGGATCCTACAATGAGCAGTTCTTC
- - TRBJ2-3 TRBV9 CASSVSTDTQYF TGTGCCAGCAGCGTCTCGACAGATACGCAGTATTTT
once - TRBJ1-6 TRBV5-5 CASSLSMRGYNSPLHF TGTGCCAGCAGCTTGTCTATGCGAGGGTATAATTCACCCCTCCACTTT
- TRBD1 TRBJ1-2 TRBV7-9 CASSSPRTSGGGYTF TGTGCCAGCAGCTCCCCTAGAACCTCAGGGGGCGGCTACACCTTC
few TRBD2 TRBJ2-2 TRBV5-4 CASSLKLGLAGDTGELFF TGTGCCAGCAGCTTGAAGTTGGGACTAGCGGGAGACACCGGGGAGCTGTTTTTT
- TRBD2 TRBJ2-7 TRBV10-3 CAIRPILAGEGEQYF TGTGCCATCAGGCCTATACTAGCGGGAGAGGGGGAGCAGTACTTC
- TRBD1 TRBJ1-5 TRBV7-6 CASSLEGAGQPQHF TGTGCCAGCAGCTTAGAGGGGGCGGGCCAGCCCCAGCATTTT
- TRBD1 TRBJ2-2 TRBV5-1 CASSFTGGWTGELFF TGCGCCAGCAGCTTTACAGGGGGTTGGACCGGGGAGCTGTTTTTT
- - TRBJ1-2 TRBV28 CASSEIQENYGYTF TGTGCCAGCAGTGAGATACAGGAAAACTATGGCTACACCTTC
- - TRBJ2-1 TRBV30 CAWRGVDSYNEQFF TGTGCCTGGAGAGGGGTTGACTCCTACAATGAGCAGTTCTTC
few TRBD1 TRBJ2-1 TRBV27 CASSQLPGQWIYNEQFF TGTGCCAGCAGTCAGTTACCGGGACAGTGGATATACAATGAGCAGTTCTTC
- - TRBJ1-1 TRBV7-2 CASSPGQTTEAFF TGTGCCAGCAGCCCCGGACAGACCACTGAAGCTTTCTTT
- - TRBJ2-5 TRBV15 CATSRKTSGSFLETQYF -
- - TRBJ2-5 TRBV19 CASTQSQTGVETQYF TGTGCCAGTACCCAATCCCAGACAGGAGTTGAGACCCAGTACTTC
- TRBD1 TRBJ2-3 TRBV5-5 CASSSTGGGSSTDTQYF TGTGCCAGCAGCTCGACAGGGGGAGGATCTAGCACAGATACGCAGTATTTT
- TRBD1 TRBJ1-1 TRBV6-5 CASSRQGDTEAFF TGTGCCAGCAGTCGACAGGGTGATACTGAAGCTTTCTTT
- TRBD1 TRBJ1-2 TRBV10-3 CAISTGDGYTF TGTGCCATCAGTACAGGGGATGGCTACACCTTC
- TRBD1 TRBJ2-7 TRBV13 CASSVGQGNEQYF TGTGCCAGCAGCGTGGGACAGGGGAACGAGCAGTACTTC
- TRBD2 TRBJ2-7 TRBV9 CASSVEGLAGDEQYF TGTGCCAGCAGCGTAGAGGGACTAGCGGGCGACGAGCAGTACTTC
- - TRBJ2-7 TRBV7-9 CASSLESHEQYF TGTGCCAGCAGCTTAGAGAGCCACGAGCAGTACTTC
few TRBD2 TRBJ2-1 TRBV7-8 CASSLGPPSGSMGEQFF TGTGCCAGCAGCTTGGGGCCTCCTAGCGGGAGTATGGGTGAGCAGTTCTTC
- - TRBJ1-2 TRBV10-2 CATTGSFNYGYTF TGCGCCACCACGGGGAGTTTCAACTATGGCTACACCTTC
- TRBD2 TRBJ2-7 TRBV11-2 CASSSLAGRYEQYF TGTGCCAGCAGCTCCCTAGCGGGAAGATACGAGCAGTACTTC
- TRBD2 TRBJ2-3 TRBV11-2 CASSLDSGRSPDTDTQYF TGTGCCAGCAGCTTAGATAGCGGGAGGTCCCCGGACACAGATACGCAGTATTTT
few TRBD1 TRBJ2-7 TRBV13 CASSSSGGLYYEQYF TGTGCCAGCAGCTCCTCAGGGGGTCTTTACTACGAGCAGTACTTC
- TRBD2 TRBJ2-3 TRBV19 CASSLSSGGPIDTQYF TGTGCCAGTAGTCTTTCTAGCGGGGGGCCGATAGATACGCAGTATTTT
once TRBD1 TRBJ1-2 TRBV28 CASTQIRDRAAGNYGYTF TGTGCCAGCACCCAAATTAGAGACAGGGCGGCCGGTAACTATGGCTACACCTTC
- TRBD2 TRBJ2-1 TRBV9 CASSRGGVGEQFF TGTGCCAGCAGCCGGGGGGGTGTGGGCGAGCAGTTCTTC
- - TRBJ2-7 TRBV9 CASTPGVGRGDEQYF TGTGCCAGCACCCCGGGGGTCGGGAGAGGAGACGAGCAGTACTTC
- - TRBJ1-5 TRBV12-5 CASGPPRSQGQPQHF TGTGCTAGTGGTCCCCCCCGCAGCCAGGGTCAGCCCCAGCATTTT
- - TRBJ1-2 TRBV28 CASSFFFTQDGYTF TGTGCCAGCAGTTTTTTCTTTACTCAGGATGGCTACACCTTC
- TRBD2 TRBJ2-1 TRBV9 CASSVGLALSYNEQFF TGTGCCAGCAGCGTCGGACTAGCGTTGTCCTACAATGAGCAGTTCTTC
- TRBD1 TRBJ2-7 TRBV18 CASSSRQGATYEQYF TGTGCCAGCTCATCCCGACAGGGGGCGACCTACGAGCAGTACTTC
large - TRBJ2-2 TRBV4-3 CASRQNRVNGELFF TGCGCCAGCAGGCAAAACCGGGTTAACGGGGAGCTGTTTTTT
- TRBD2 TRBJ2-7 TRBV6-1 CASSAGLAGAYEQYF TGTGCTAGCAGTGCCGGACTAGCGGGGGCCTACGAGCAGTACTTC
once - TRBJ2-6 TRBV4-1 CASSQDSSGANVLTF TGCGCCAGCAGCCAAGACAGCTCTGGGGCCAACGTCCTGACTTTC
few - TRBJ2-7 TRBV4-2 CASSSLQQGSYEQYF TGTGCCAGCAGCTCACTCCAACAGGGTTCCTACGAGCAGTACTTC
once - TRBJ2-1 TRBV28 CASSLTMESYNEQFF TGTGCCAGCAGTTTGACGATGGAGTCCTACAATGAGCAGTTCTTC
once - TRBJ1-2 TRBV13 CASSLGQTNYGYTF TGTGCCAGCAGCTTAGGACAGACTAACTATGGCTACACCTTC
- - TRBJ1-6 TRBV7-3 CAHPPGWSPLHF TGTGCCCATCCACCGGGATGGTCACCCCTCCACTTT
- - TRBJ2-7 TRBV7-9 CASSPRANYEQYF TGTGCCAGCAGCCCGAGGGCGAATTACGAGCAGTACTTC
- - TRBJ2-6 TRBV28 CATRGRESASGANVLTF TGTGCCACCCGGGGGCGGGAGTCCGCATCTGGGGCCAACGTCCTGACTTTC
- - TRBJ1-2 TRBV5-5 CASSLTTIYGYTF TGTGCCAGCAGCTTGACAACTATCTATGGCTACACCTTC
- - TRBJ2-4 TRBV21-1 CASSKEGKAVAKNIQYF TGTGCCAGCAGCAAAGAGGGGAAAGCTGTAGCCAAAAACATTCAGTACTTC
- - TRBJ2-2 TRBV18 CASSPPADSWELFF TGTGCCAGCTCACCACCTGCTGACAGTTGGGAGCTGTTTTTT
- TRBD2 TRBJ2-7 TRBV28 CASSSLLAGGRGSSYEQYF TGTGCCAGCAGCTCATTACTAGCGGGAGGCCGGGGTAGCTCCTACGAGCAGTACTTC
- - TRBJ1-1 TRBV7-2 CASSSEGVGIEAFF TGTGCCAGCAGCTCCGAGGGAGTCGGCATTGAAGCTTTCTTT
- - TRBJ1-4 TRBV6-6 CASSYSNGSGKLFF TGTGCCAGCAGTTACTCCAACGGGTCGGGAAAACTGTTTTTT
- - TRBJ1-4 TRBV28 CASSFFGGDNEKLFF TGTGCCAGCAGTTTCTTTGGGGGGGATAATGAAAAACTGTTTTTT
- - TRBJ2-1 TRBV19 CASSGQYNEQFF TGTGCCAGTAGTGGCCAATACAATGAGCAGTTCTTC
- - TRBJ2-5 TRBV5-6 CASRDFVRETQYF TGTGCCAGCAGGGACTTCGTGAGGGAGACCCAGTACTTC